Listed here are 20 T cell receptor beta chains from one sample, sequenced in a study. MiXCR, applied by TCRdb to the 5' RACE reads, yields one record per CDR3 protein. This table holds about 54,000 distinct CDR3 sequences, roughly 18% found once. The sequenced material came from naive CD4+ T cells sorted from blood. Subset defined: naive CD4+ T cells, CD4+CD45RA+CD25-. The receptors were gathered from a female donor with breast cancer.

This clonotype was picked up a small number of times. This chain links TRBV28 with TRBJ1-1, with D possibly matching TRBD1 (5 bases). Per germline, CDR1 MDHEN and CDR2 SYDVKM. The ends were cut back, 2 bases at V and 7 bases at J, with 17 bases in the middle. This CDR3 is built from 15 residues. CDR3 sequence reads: CASSLNGAGRREAFF. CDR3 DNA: TGTGCCAGCAGTTTAAACGGGGCAGGGAGGCGTGAAGCTTTCTTT.

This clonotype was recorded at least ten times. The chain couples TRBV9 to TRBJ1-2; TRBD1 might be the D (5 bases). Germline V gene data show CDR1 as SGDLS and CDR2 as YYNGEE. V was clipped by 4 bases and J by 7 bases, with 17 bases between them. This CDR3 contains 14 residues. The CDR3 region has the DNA TGTGCCAGCAGCCCCCCGGGGGGAGTTGGTGGCTACACCTTC. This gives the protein CASSPPGGVGGYTF.

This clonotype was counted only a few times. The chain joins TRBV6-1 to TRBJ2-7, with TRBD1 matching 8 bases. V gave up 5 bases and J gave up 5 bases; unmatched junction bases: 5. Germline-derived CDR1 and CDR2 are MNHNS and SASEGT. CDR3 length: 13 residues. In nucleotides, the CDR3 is TGTGCCAGCAGTAACCAGGGGGCGAACGAGCAGTACTTC. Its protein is CASSNQGANEQYF.

This CDR3 is CASSLDSPRTRYF. CDR3 DNA: TGCGCCAGCAGCTTGGACTCCCCCCGGACGAGGTACTTC. The V call is TRBV5-1, the J call TRBJ2-7; no firm D call. This CDR3 has 13 residues. Germline V gene sequence: CDR1 SGHRS, CDR2 YFSETQ. V lost 0 bases and J 12 bases, leaving 16 bases between the germline ends. Variable domain in full (rest from reference TRBV5-1 and TRBJ2-7): KAGVTQTPRYLIKTRGQQVTLSCSPISGHRSVSWYQQTPGQGLQFLFEYFSETQRNKGNFPGRFSGRQFSNSRSEMNVSTLELGDSALYLCASSLDSPRTRYFGPGTRLTVT.

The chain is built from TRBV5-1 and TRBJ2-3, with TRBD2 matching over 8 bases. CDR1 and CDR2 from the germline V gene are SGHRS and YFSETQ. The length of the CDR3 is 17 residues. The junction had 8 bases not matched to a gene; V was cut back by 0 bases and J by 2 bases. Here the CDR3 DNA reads TGCGCCAGCAGCTTGGATAGCGGTAGCGGGATCACAGATACGCAGTATTTT. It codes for CASSLDSGSGITDTQYF.

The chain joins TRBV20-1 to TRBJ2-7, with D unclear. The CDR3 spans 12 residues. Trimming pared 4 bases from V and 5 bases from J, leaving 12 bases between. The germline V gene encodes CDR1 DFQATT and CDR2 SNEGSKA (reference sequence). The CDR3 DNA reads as TGCAGTGCTACGGCCCTCCCGGACGAGCAGTACTTC. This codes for CSATALPDEQYF.

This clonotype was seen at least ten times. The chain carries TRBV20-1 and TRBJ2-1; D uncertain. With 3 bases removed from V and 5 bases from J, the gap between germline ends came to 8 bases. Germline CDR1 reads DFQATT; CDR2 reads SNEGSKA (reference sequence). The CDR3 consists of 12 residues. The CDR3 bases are TGCAGTGCTAGTCGAAACGACAATGAGCAGTTCTTC. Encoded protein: CSASRNDNEQFF.

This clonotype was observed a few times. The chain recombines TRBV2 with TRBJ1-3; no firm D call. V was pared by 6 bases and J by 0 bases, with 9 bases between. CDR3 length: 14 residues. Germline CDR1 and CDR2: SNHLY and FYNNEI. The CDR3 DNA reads TGTGCCAGCAGCGACCGCCGCTCTGGAAACACCATATATTTT. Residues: CASSDRRSGNTIYF.

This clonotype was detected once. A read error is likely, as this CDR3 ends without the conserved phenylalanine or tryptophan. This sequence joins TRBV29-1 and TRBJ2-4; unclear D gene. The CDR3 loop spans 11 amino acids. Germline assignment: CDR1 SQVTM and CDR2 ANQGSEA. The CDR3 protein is CSGLTKNIQYV. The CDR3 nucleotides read TGCAGTGGCCTAACCAAAAACATTCAGTACGTC.

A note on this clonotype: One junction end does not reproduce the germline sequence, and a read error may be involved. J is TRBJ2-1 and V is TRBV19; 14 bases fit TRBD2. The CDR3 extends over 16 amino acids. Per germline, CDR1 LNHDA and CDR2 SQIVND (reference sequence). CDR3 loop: CVSSSPRLAGGPEQFF. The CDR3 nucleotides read TGTGTCAGTAGCAGCCCTCGACTAGCGGGAGGGCCGGAGCAGTTCTTC.

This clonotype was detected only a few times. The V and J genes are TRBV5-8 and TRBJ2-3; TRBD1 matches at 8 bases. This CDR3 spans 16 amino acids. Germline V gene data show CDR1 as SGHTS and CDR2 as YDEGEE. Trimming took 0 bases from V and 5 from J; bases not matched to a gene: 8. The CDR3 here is CASSLVRTGSGDTQYF. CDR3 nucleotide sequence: TGTGCCAGCAGCTTGGTTAGGACAGGGTCTGGAGATACGCAGTATTTT.

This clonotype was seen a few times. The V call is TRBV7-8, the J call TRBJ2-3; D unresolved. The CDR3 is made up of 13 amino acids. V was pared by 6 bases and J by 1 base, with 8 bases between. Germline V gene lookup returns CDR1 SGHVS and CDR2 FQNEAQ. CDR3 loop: CASRGSGTDTQYF. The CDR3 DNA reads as TGTGCCAGCAGGGGATCCGGCACAGATACGCAGTATTTT.

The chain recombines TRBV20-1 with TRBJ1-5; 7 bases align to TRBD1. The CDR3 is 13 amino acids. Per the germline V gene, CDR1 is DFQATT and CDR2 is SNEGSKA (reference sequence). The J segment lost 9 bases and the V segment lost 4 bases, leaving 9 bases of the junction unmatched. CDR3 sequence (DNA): TGCAGTGCTAAACAGGGGATCGATCTGCCCCAGCATTTT. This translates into CSAKQGIDLPQHF.

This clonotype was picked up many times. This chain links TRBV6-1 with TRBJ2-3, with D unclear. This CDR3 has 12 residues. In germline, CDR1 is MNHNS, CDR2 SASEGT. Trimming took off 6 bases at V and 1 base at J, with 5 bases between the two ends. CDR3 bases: TGTGCCAGCAGCTGGGGCACAGATACGCAGTATTTT. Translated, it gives CASSWGTDTQYF.

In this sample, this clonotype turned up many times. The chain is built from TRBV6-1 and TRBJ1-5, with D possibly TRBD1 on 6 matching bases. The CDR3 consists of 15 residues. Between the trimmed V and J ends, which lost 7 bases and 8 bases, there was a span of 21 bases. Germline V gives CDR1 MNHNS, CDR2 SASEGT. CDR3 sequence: CASTDPTSGDKPQHF. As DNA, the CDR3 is TGTGCCAGCACCGACCCAACCTCGGGGGACAAGCCCCAGCATTTT.

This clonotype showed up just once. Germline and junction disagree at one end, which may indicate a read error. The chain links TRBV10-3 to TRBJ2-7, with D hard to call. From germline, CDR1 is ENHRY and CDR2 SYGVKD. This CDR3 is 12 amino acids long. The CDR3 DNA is TGTGCCATCAGTGAGGAGGCGTACGAGCAGTGCTTC. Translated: CAISEEAYEQCF.

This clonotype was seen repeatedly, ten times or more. The CDR3 DNA is TGTGCCAGCGGGCCGACAGGGATAAGGAACACTGAAGCTTTCTTT. Translation gives CASGPTGIRNTEAFF. The chain combines TRBV6-5 with TRBJ1-1; 7 nucleotides agree with TRBD1. Unmatched junction bases numbered 10, after V lost 8 bases and J lost 1 base. This CDR3 is 15 amino acids long. Germline V gene lookup returns CDR1 MNHEY and CDR2 SVGAGI.

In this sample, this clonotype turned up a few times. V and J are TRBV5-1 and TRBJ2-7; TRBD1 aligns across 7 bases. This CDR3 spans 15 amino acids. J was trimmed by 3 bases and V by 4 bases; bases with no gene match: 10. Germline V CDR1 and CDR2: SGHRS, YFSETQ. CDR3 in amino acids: CASSPSQAGGYEQYF. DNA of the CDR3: TGCGCCAGCAGCCCGTCTCAGGCAGGGGGCTACGAGCAGTACTTC.

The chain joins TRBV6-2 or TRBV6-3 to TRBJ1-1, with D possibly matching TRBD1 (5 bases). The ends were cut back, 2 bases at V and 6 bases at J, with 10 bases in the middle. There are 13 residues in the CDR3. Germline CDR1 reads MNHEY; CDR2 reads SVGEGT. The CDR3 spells CASSYLGAPEAFF. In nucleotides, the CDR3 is TGTGCCAGCAGTTACCTCGGGGCCCCTGAAGCTTTCTTT.

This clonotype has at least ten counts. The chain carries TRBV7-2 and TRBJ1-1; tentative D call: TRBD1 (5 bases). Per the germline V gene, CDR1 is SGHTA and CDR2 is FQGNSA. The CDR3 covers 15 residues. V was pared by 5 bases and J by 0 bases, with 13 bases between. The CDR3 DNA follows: TGTGCCAGCAGCGCGGGACTAAATTTGAACACTGAAGCTTTCTTT. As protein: CASSAGLNLNTEAFF.